One sample yielded the 23 T cell receptor beta chains listed below, sequenced in a study of T cells in localized non-small cell lung cancer. The data were produced by immunoSEQ multiplex PCR, yet TCRdb's version contains in-frame clones alone and is incomplete. Altogether almost 40,000 clones are present, roughly 80% being singletons, with the ten largest covering less than 35%. The sequences come from PBMCs, collected before any cancer treatment. These receptors were obtained from a woman aged 35-75 years with stage II squamous cell lung carcinoma.

The V and J genes are TRBV12-5 and TRBJ1-5; possibly TRBD1 for D (5 bases). Between the trimmed V and J ends, which lost 6 bases and 3 bases, there was a span of 15 bases. The CDR3 loop spans 15 amino acids. The germline gives CDR1 LGHNT, CDR2 FRNRAP. The CDR3 here is CASGPRDGDNQPQHF. CDR3 in DNA: TGTGCTAGTGGCCCCAGGGACGGCGACAATCAGCCCCAGCATTTT.

With respect to this clone: A read error may produce the germline difference seen at one junction end. V usage is TRBV18 and J usage is TRBJ1-3; no definite D call. In germline, CDR1 is KGHSH, CDR2 LQKENI. The CDR3 length is 13 residues. This chain's CDR3 is CASSPSPDLSSHF. The DNA for the CDR3 is TGTGCCAGCTCACCATCCCCAGACCTCTCGTCCCATTTT.

In its sample, this clone was seen once. CDR3 bases: TGTGCCACCAGCAATCAAGCGGGGCCGAATGCGCCAGCTTTCTTT. It is translated as CATSNQAGPNAPAFF. This chain uses TRBV15 with TRBJ1-1, with TRBD1 as a possible D gene (5 bases). Trimming shortened V by 4 bases and J by 10 bases, and 22 bases separated the two germline ends. Germline assignment: CDR1 LNHNV and CDR2 YYDKDF (reference sequence). The CDR3 is 15 residues long. Full variable domain (outside the CDR3, taken from reference TRBV15 and TRBJ1-1): DAMVIQNPRYQVTQFGKPVTLSCSQTLNHNVMYWYQQKSSQAPKLLFHYYDKDFNNEADTPDNFQSRRPNTSFCFLDIRSPGLGDTAMYLCATSNQAGPNAPAFFGQGTRLTVV.

This chain joins TRBV27 and TRBJ1-6; no definite D call. V lost 6 bases to trimming and J lost 4 bases, with 16 bases between them. Germline V gives CDR1 MNHEY, CDR2 SMNVEV (reference sequence). This CDR3 comprises 16 residues. The CDR3 DNA sequence: TGTGCCAGCAGCCCGGTATATCCGGGTTATAATTCACCCCTCCACTTT. Its protein product is CASSPVYPGYNSPLHF.

The CDR3 spells CASSAATSGGPRNEQFF. The CDR3 region has the DNA TGCGCCAGCAGCGCCGCGACTAGCGGAGGCCCCCGCAATGAGCAGTTCTTC. This chain uses TRBV5-1 with TRBJ2-1; TRBD2 aligns across 9 bases. The CDR3 totals 17 residues. CDR1 SGHRS and CDR2 YFSETQ come from the germline V gene. J was trimmed by 6 bases and V by 4 bases; bases with no gene match: 14.

V is TRBV4-3 and J is TRBJ2-2; D gene uncertain. V was trimmed by 3 bases and J by 4 bases, leaving 6 bases between them. Per the germline V gene, CDR1 is LGHNA and CDR2 is YSLEER. This CDR3 comprises 13 residues. This CDR3 reads CASSHISTGELFF. Written as DNA, the CDR3 is TGCGCCAGCAGCCATATCTCCACCGGGGAGCTGTTTTTT.

The rearrangement joins TRBV7-9 to TRBJ2-1, with TRBD1 as a possible D gene (7 bases). The ends were cut back, 5 bases at V and 4 bases at J, with 24 bases in the middle. CDR1 and CDR2 from the germline V gene are SEHNR and FQNEAQ (reference sequence). The CDR3 spans 18 residues. CDR3 nucleotide sequence: TGTGCCAGCAGCCACCCACCGCAGACAGGGAGGCCTTACAATGAGCAGTTCTTC. Its translation: CASSHPPQTGRPYNEQFF.

V gene TRBV28 combines with J gene TRBJ2-3; TRBD2 agrees at 14 bases. The junction had 5 bases not matched to a gene; V was cut back by 1 base and J by 2 bases. CDR1 is MDHEN and CDR2 is SYDVKM in the germline V gene. The CDR3 covers 18 residues. This CDR3 reads CASSLFVGLAGDTDTQYF. For the CDR3, the DNA is TGTGCCAGCAGTTTATTTGTGGGACTAGCGGGAGACACAGATACGCAGTATTTT.

This clone has just a few counts. V and J are TRBV2 and TRBJ2-5; D is unresolved. The CDR3 is 13 residues long. The germline CDR1 and CDR2 sequences are SNHLY and FYNNEI. With 10 bases removed from V and 0 bases from J, the gap between germline ends came to 12 bases. CDR3 nucleotides: TGTGCCACAACAACCGAGTACCAAGAGACCCAGTACTTC. It yields the protein CATTTEYQETQYF. The entire variable domain, with the rest obtained from reference TRBV2 and TRBJ2-5, is as follows: EPEVTQTPSHQVTQMGQEVILRCVPISNHLYFYWYRQILGQKVEFLVSFYNNEISEKSEIFDDQFSVERPDGSNFTLKIRSTKLEDSAMYFCATTTEYQETQYFGPGTRLLVL.

The rearrangement uses TRBV5-4 and TRBJ1-1; 7 nucleotides align to TRBD1. The CDR3 runs to 14 residues. V shed 1 base and J 5 bases; nucleotides not matched to a gene: 5. CDR1 and CDR2 (germline): SGHNT, YYREEE (reference sequence). CDR3 DNA: TGTGCCAGCAGCTTGCTAGGGGGCGAGACTGAAGCTTTCTTT. Protein: CASSLLGGETEAFF.

This chain connects TRBV9 to TRBJ2-5; D gene ambiguous. This CDR3 region has 15 residues. CDR1 is SGDLS and CDR2 is YYNGEE in the germline V gene. The V end was cut by 0 bases, the J end by 3 bases, with 12 bases between. The CDR3 nucleotides are TGTGCCAGCAGCGTAGCTCCGGGCGGAGAAGAGACCCAGTACTTC. Its protein product is CASSVAPGGEETQYF. The full variable domain, its missing parts supplied by reference TRBV9 and TRBJ2-5, is DSGVTQTPKHLITATGQRVTLRCSPRSGDLSVYWYQQSLDQGLQFLIQYYNGEERAKGNILERFSAQQFPDLHSELNLSSLELGDSALYFCASSVAPGGEETQYFGPGTRLLVL.

V and J are TRBV27 and TRBJ2-7, with 8 bases that match TRBD1. Trimming cost V 6 bases and J 1 base; bases outside gene matches: 8. Germline assignment: CDR1 MNHEY and CDR2 SMNVEV (reference sequence). The CDR3 spans 15 residues. CDR3 nucleotide sequence: TGTGCCAGCAGATCCCGGACAGGGAGGTCCTACGAGCAGTACTTC. Residues: CASRSRTGRSYEQYF.

V and J are TRBV18 and TRBJ2-2, with unresolved D. The CDR3 is made up of 15 amino acids. Trimming removed 3 bases at V and 3 bases at J, with 11 bases between. CDR1 and CDR2 from the germline V gene are KGHSH and LQKENI. The CDR3 nucleotides read TGTGCCAGCTCACCTAGTACTCTGCACACCGGGGAGCTGTTTTTT. This translates into CASSPSTLHTGELFF.

This chain joins TRBV6-6 and TRBJ1-3, with D possibly TRBD1 on 6 matching bases. Germline CDR1 reads MNHNY; CDR2 reads SVGAGI (reference sequence). Trimming shortened V by 7 bases and J by 4 bases, and 14 bases separated the two germline ends. The CDR3 sequence is 14 residues long. The CDR3 DNA reads TGTGCCAGCATTCCCGACAGGCCCGGAAACACCATATATTTT. Translating it yields CASIPDRPGNTIYF.

Only one count was recorded for this clone. The CDR3 is CASSYGDLPYEQYF. The DNA for the CDR3 is TGTGCCAGCAGTTACGGGGACCTGCCCTACGAGCAGTACTTC. This rearrangement joins TRBV6-5 to TRBJ2-7, with D perhaps TRBD1 or TRBD2 (5 bases each). This CDR3 has 14 residues. Germline CDR1 is MNHEY and CDR2 is SVGAGI. Trimming cost V 2 bases and J 2 bases, with 10 bases left between them.

The CDR3 sequence: CASSYGQGSYEQYV. The CDR3 DNA is TGTGCCAGCAGTTACGGACAGGGTTCCTACGAGCAGTACGTC. The chain combines TRBV28 with TRBJ2-7, with 8 bases fitting TRBD1. The ends lost 4 bases at V and 1 base at J; junction bases unmatched: 3. CDR1 is MDHEN and CDR2 is SYDVKM in the germline V gene. This CDR3 contains 14 residues.

The CDR3 DNA follows: TGCGCCAGCAGCCGCTACCCACCGGGACTAGCGGGAGTGCCAGATACGCAGTATTTT. The encoded protein is CASSRYPPGLAGVPDTQYF. The chain is built from TRBV4-3 and TRBJ2-3; TRBD2 aligns across 14 bases. Germline assignment: CDR1 LGHNA and CDR2 YSLEER. The CDR3 covers 19 residues. With V trimmed by 4 bases and J by 4 bases, 13 bases remained unmatched.

This chain uses TRBV9 with TRBJ1-1; no clear D gene. Trimming took 1 base from V and 0 from J, leaving 7 bases between them. CDR3 length: 14 residues. Germline CDR1 SGDLS, CDR2 YYNGEE. The CDR3 is CASSVSGMNTEAFF. CDR3 bases: TGTGCCAGCAGCGTATCGGGGATGAACACTGAAGCTTTCTTT.

This chain joins TRBV5-6 and TRBJ2-2; D may match TRBD1 or TRBD2 (5 bases each). The CDR3 runs 13 residues. V lost 5 bases to trimming and J lost 1 base, with 6 bases between them. From germline, CDR1 is SGHDT and CDR2 YYEEEE. The CDR3 DNA reads as TGTGCCAGCAGTGGGGGGAACACCGGGGAGCTGTTTTTT. Its protein product is CASSGGNTGELFF.

The rearrangement links TRBV18 to TRBJ1-3; TRBD1 agrees at 9 bases. CDR3 length: 15 amino acids. Per germline, CDR1 KGHSH and CDR2 LQKENI. V gave up 6 bases and J gave up 4 bases; unmatched junction bases: 7. Here the CDR3 reads CASSPGQGAGNTIYF. The CDR3 DNA reads as TGTGCCAGCTCTCCGGGACAGGGCGCGGGAAACACCATATATTTT.

The chain couples TRBV25-1 to TRBJ1-2, with D unresolved. With 3 bases removed from V and 6 bases from J, the gap between germline ends came to 14 bases. The germline gives CDR1 MGHDK, CDR2 SYGVNS. The CDR3 spans 14 residues. CDR3 sequence: CASSEPGPIDGYTF. Here the CDR3 DNA reads TGTGCCAGCAGTGAGCCGGGCCCTATCGATGGCTACACCTTC.

J is TRBJ1-2 and V is TRBV6-5; possible D gene TRBD1, 6 bases. Germline V gene lookup returns CDR1 MNHEY and CDR2 SVGAGI. Trimming shortened V by 6 bases and J by 5 bases, and 10 bases separated the two germline ends. The length of the CDR3 is 12 residues. The CDR3 region is CASSQGRYGYTF. CDR3 nucleotides: TGTGCCAGCAGCCAGGGGCGATATGGCTACACCTTC.

The chain is built from TRBV6-1 and TRBJ2-5; D is tentatively TRBD1 or TRBD2 (5 bases each). The length of the CDR3 is 16 residues. Between the trimmed V and J ends, which lost 2 bases and 3 bases, there was a span of 16 bases. The germline V gene has CDR1 MNHNS and CDR2 SASEGT. This CDR3 reads CASSEFLGTVEETQYF. The CDR3 nucleotides are TGTGCCAGCAGTGAATTCCTGGGGACGGTCGAAGAGACCCAGTACTTC.